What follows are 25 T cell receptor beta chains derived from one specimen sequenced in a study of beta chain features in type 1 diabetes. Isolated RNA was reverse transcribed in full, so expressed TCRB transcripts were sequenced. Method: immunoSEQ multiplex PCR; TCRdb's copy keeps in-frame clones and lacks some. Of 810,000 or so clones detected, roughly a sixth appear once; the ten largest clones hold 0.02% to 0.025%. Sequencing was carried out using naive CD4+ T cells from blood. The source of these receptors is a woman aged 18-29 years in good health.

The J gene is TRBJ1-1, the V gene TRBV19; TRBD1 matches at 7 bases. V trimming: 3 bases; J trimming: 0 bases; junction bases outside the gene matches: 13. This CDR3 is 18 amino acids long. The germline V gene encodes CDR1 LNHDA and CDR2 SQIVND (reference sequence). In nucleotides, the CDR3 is TGTGCCAGTAGTATCCCAATGCAGGGGGTTCAGCTGAACACTGAAGCTTTCTTT. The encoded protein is CASSIPMQGVQLNTEAFF. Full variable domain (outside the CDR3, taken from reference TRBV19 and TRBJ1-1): DGGITQSPKYLFRKEGQNVTLSCEQNLNHDAMYWYRQDPGQGLRLIYYSQIVNDFQKGDIAEGYSVSREKKESFPLTVTSAQKNPTAFYLCASSIPMQGVQLNTEAFFGQGTRLTVV.

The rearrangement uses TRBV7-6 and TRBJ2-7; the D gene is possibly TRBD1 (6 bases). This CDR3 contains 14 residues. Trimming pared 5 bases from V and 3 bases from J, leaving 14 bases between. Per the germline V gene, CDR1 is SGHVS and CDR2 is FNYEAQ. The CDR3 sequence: CASSQGDTFYEQYF. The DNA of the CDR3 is TGTGCCAGCAGCCAAGGGGACACCTTCTACGAGCAGTACTTC.

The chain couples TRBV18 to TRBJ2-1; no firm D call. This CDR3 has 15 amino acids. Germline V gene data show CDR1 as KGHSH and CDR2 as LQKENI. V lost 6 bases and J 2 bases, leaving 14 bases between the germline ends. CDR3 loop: CASSQYGSPYNEQFF. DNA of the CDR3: TGTGCCAGCTCGCAGTACGGTTCACCCTACAATGAGCAGTTCTTC.

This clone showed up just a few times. The CDR3 is CSANPNTEAFF. The CDR3 nucleotides read TGCAGTGCTAATCCGAACACTGAAGCTTTCTTT. The chain uses TRBV20-1 and TRBJ1-1; the D is unclear. This CDR3 has 11 amino acids. Germline V gene lookup returns CDR1 DFQATT and CDR2 SNEGSKA (reference sequence). V lost 4 bases, J lost 1 base, and 4 bases lay in between.

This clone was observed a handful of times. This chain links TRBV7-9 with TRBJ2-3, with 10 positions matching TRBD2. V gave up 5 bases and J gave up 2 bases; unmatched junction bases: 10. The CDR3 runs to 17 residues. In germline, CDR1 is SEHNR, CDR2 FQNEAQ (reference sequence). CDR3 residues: CASSPRTSGPLTDTQYF. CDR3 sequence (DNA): TGTGCCAGCAGCCCACGGACTAGCGGACCTCTCACAGATACGCAGTATTTT.

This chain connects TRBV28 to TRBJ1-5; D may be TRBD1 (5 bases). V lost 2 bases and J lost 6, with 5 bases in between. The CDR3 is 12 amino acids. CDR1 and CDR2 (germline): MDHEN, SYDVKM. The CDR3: CASSLQGQPQHF. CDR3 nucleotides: TGTGCCAGCAGTTTACAGGGTCAGCCCCAGCATTTT. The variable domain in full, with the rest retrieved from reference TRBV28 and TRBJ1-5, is DVKVTQSSRYLVKRTGEKVFLECVQDMDHENMFWYRQDPGLGLRLIYFSYDVKMKEKGDIPEGYSVSREKKERFSLILESASTNQTSMYLCASSLQGQPQHFGDGTRLSIL.

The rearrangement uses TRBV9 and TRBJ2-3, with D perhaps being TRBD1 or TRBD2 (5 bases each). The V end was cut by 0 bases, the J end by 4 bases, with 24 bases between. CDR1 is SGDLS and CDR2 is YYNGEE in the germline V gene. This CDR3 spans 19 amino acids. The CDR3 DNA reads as TGTGCCAGCAGCGTAGCCCCGGAGAGGGACCGCATTCGTGCAGATACGCAGTATTTT. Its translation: CASSVAPERDRIRADTQYF.

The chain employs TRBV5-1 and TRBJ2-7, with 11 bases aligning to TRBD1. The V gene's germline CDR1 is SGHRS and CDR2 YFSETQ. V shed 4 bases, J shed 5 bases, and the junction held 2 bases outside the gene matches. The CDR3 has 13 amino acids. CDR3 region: CASSQGQGDEQYF. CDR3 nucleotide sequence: TGCGCCAGCAGCCAGGGACAGGGGGACGAGCAGTACTTC.

DNA for the CDR3: TGTGCCAGCAGCCGTATACGGACAGGTGCAGGGGCTAACTATGGCTACACCTTC. This codes for CASSRIRTGAGANYGYTF. The V call is TRBV14, the J call TRBJ1-2; 7 bases are a match to TRBD1. The V and J ends lost 4 bases and 0 bases, in that order; junction bases with no gene match: 14. This CDR3 contains 18 residues. Germline CDR1 reads SGHDN; CDR2 reads FVKESK. Filled out from reference TRBV14 and TRBJ1-2, the complete variable domain reads EAGVTQFPSHSVIEKGQTVTLRCDPISGHDNLYWYRRVMGKEIKFLLHFVKESKQDESGMPNNRFLAERTGGTYSTLKVQPAELEDSGVYFCASSRIRTGAGANYGYTFGSGTRLTVV.

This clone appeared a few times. CDR3 DNA sequence: TGCAGTGCTAGTGGAGACTTGGGCTACACCTTC. This translates into CSASGDLGYTF. The gene calls are TRBV20-1 and TRBJ1-2; D unresolved. The CDR3 runs to 11 residues. Germline-derived CDR1 and CDR2 are DFQATT and SNEGSKA (reference sequence). V dropped 3 bases and J dropped 8 bases, with 10 bases sitting between them.

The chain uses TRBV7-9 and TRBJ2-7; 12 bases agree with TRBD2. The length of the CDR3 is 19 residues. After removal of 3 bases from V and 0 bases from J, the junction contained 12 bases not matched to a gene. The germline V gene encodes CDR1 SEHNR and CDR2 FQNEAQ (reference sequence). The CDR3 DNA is TGTGCCAGCAGCTTGCTTCCGGGACTAGCGGGTCCAAACTCCTACGAGCAGTACTTC. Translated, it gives CASSLLPGLAGPNSYEQYF.

In nucleotides, the CDR3 is TGTGCCAGCTCACCAGGGTCGGCAGCTTACAATGAGCAGTTCTTC. Translation gives CASSPGSAAYNEQFF. V and J are TRBV18 and TRBJ2-1; no clear D gene. Germline values: CDR1 KGHSH, CDR2 LQKENI. V shed 2 bases and J shed 4 bases, with 12 bases lying between them. The CDR3 is made up of 15 amino acids.

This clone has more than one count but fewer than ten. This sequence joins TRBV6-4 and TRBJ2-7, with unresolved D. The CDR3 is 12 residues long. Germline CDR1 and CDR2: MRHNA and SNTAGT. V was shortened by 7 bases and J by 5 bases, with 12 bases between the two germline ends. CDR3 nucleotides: TGTGCCAGCAACCCATACAGCAACGAGCAGTACTTC. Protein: CASNPYSNEQYF.

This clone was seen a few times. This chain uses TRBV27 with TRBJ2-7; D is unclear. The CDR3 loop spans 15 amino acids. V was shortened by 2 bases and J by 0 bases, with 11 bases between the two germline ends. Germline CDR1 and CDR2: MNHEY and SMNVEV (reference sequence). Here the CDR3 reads CASSLGVGFSYEQYF. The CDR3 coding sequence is TGTGCCAGCAGTTTAGGGGTGGGATTCTCCTACGAGCAGTACTTC.

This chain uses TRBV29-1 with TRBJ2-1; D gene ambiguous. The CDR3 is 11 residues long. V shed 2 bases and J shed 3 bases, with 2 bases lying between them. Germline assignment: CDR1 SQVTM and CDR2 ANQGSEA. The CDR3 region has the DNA TGCAGCGTTGAATACTACAATGAGCAGTTCTTC. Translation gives CSVEYYNEQFF.

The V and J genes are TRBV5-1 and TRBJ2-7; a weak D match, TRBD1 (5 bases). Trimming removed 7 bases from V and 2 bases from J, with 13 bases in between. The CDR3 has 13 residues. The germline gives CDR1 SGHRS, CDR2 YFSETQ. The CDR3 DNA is TGCGCCAGCTCCGACAGACCTACCTACGAGCAGTACTTC. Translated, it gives CASSDRPTYEQYF. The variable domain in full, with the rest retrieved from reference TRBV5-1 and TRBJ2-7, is KAGVTQTPRYLIKTRGQQVTLSCSPISGHRSVSWYQQTPGQGLQFLFEYFSETQRNKGNFPGRFSGRQFSNSRSEMNVSTLELGDSALYLCASSDRPTYEQYFGPGTRLTVT.

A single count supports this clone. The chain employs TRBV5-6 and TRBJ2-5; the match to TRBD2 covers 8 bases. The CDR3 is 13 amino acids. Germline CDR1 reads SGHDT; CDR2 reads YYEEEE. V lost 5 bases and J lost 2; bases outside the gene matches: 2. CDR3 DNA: TGTGCCAGCAGAAAGCGGGGGCAAGAGACCCAGTACTTC. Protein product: CASRKRGQETQYF.

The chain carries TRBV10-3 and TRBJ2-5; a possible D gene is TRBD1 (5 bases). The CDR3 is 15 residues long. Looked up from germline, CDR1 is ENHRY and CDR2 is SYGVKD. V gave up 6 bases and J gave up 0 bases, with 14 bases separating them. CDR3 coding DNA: TGTGCCATCAGCGACAGCAAGGGCAACCAAGAGACCCAGTACTTC. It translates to CAISDSKGNQETQYF.

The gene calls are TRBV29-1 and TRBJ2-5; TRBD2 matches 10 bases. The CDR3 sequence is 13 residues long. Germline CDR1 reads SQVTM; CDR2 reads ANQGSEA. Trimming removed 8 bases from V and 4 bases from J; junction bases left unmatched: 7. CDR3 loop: CSTQKREGETQYF. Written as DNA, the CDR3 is TGCAGCACCCAGAAGCGGGAGGGAGAGACCCAGTACTTC. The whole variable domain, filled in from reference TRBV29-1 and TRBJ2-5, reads SAVISQKPSRDICQRGTSLTIQCQVDSQVTMMFWYRQQPGQSLTLIATANQGSEATYESGFVIDKFPISRPNLTFSTLTVSNMSPEDSSIYLCSTQKREGETQYFGPGTRLLVL.

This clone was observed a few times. CDR3 amino acids: CSVAGPGEGTRAKNIQYF. The DNA of the CDR3 is TGCAGCGTTGCAGGCCCCGGGGAAGGGACTCGGGCCAAAAACATTCAGTACTTC. V and J are TRBV29-1 and TRBJ2-4; TRBD2 is a possible D gene (6 bases). The CDR3 consists of 18 residues. Germline assignment: CDR1 SQVTM and CDR2 ANQGSEA. Trimming shortened V by 4 bases and J by 1 base, and 23 bases separated the two germline ends. The variable domain in full, with the rest retrieved from reference TRBV29-1 and TRBJ2-4, is SAVISQKPSRDICQRGTSLTIQCQVDSQVTMMFWYRQQPGQSLTLIATANQGSEATYESGFVIDKFPISRPNLTFSTLTVSNMSPEDSSIYLCSVAGPGEGTRAKNIQYFGAGTRLSVL.

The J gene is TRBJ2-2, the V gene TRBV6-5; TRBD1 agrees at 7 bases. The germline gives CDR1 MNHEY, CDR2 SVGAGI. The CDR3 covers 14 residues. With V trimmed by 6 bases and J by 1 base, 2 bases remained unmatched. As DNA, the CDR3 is TGTGCCAGCAGAGGGACAGAGAACACCGGGGAGCTGTTTTTT. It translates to CASRGTENTGELFF.

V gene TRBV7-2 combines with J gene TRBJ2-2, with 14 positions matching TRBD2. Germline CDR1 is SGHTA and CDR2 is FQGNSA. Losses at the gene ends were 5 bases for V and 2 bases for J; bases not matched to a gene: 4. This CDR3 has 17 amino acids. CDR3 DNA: TGTGCCAGCAGCCGGACTAGCGGGAGGTCTAACACCGGGGAGCTGTTTTTT. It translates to CASSRTSGRSNTGELFF.

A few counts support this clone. The CDR3 nucleotides read TGCGCCAGCAGCTTGGTAACAGGTTCCCCCTACGAGCAGTACTTC. Residues: CASSLVTGSPYEQYF. The chain uses TRBV5-1 and TRBJ2-7, with D perhaps TRBD1 (5 bases). CDR3 length: 15 amino acids. CDR1 and CDR2 from the germline V gene are SGHRS and YFSETQ. V dropped 0 bases and J dropped 2 bases, with 12 bases sitting between them.

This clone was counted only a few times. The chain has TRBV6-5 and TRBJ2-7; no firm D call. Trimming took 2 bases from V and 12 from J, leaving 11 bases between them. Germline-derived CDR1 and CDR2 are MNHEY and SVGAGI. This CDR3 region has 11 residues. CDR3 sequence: CASSYRSFVYF. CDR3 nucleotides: TGTGCCAGCAGTTACCGTAGCTTCGTGTACTTC.

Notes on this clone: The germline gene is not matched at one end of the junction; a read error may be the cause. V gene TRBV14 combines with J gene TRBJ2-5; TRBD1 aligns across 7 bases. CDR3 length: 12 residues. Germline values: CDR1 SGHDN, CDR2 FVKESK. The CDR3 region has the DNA TGTGCCAGCAGCCAAGCGCAGGGACAGCTCAACTTC. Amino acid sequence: CASSQAQGQLNF.